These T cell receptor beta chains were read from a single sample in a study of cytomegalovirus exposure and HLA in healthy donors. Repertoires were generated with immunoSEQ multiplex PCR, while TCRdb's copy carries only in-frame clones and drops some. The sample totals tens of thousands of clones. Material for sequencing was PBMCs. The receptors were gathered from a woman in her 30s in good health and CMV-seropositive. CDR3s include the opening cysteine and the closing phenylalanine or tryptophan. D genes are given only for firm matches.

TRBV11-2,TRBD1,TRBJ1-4,CASSSARGSREKLFF,TGTGCCAGCAGCTCCGCCAGGGGGAGTCGAGAAAAACTGTTTTTT
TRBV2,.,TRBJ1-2,CASSDGNKEVYYGYTF,TGTGCCAGCAGTGACGGGAACAAGGAAGTCTACTATGGCTACACCTTC
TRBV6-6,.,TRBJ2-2,CASTDRKNTGELFF,TGTGCCAGCACGGACAGAAAAAACACCGGGGAGCTGTTTTTT
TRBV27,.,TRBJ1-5,CASSFHDQPQHF,TGTGCCAGCAGTTTCCATGATCAGCCCCAGCATTTT
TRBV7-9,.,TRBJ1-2,CAVEVRQAQSLDGYTF,TGTGCCGTTGAAGTTCGACAGGCCCAATCCCTCGACGGCTACACCTTC
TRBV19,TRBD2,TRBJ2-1,CASSRTSGGAGNEQFF,TGTGCCAGTAGTCGTACTAGCGGGGGGGCCGGGAATGAGCAGTTCTTC
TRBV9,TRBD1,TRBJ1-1,CASSLTGMNTEAFF,TGTGCCAGCAGCCTGACAGGGATGAACACTGAAGCTTTCTTT
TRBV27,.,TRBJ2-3,CASRRAPSTDTQYF,TGTGCCAGCCGGCGGGCGCCCAGCACAGATACGCAGTATTTT
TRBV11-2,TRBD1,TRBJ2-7,CASSWTGESSYEQYF,TGTGCCAGCAGCTGGACAGGGGAGAGCTCCTACGAGCAGTACTTC
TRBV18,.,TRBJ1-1,CASSPTGNTEAFF,TGTGCCAGCTCACCGACGGGGAACACTGAAGCTTTCTTT
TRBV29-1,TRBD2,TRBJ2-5,CSVEVGGGETQYF,TGCAGCGTTGAAGTCGGGGGAGGGGAGACCCAGTACTTC
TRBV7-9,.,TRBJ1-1,CASTPVPGTEAFF,TGTGCCAGCACCCCGGTCCCTGGCACTGAAGCTTTCTTT
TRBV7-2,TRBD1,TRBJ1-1,CASRRGTGGGGAFF,TGTGCCAGCAGGAGGGGGACAGGGGGCGGGGGAGCTTTCTTT
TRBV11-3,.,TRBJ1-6,CASSSSGQRNSPLHF,TGTGCCAGCAGCTCGTCTGGCCAGCGAAATTCACCCCTCCACTTT
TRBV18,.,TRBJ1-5,CASSLGRLGVKPQHF,TGTGCCAGCTCACTCGGACGGCTAGGGGTTAAGCCCCAGCATTTT
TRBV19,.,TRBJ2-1,CASSGVGLADNEQFF,TGTGCCAGTAGTGGGGTGGGACTGGCCGACAATGAGCAGTTCTTC
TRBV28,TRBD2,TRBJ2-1,CASRPVLSGGVEQFF,TGTGCCAGCAGACCCGTCCTAAGCGGGGGGGTGGAGCAGTTCTTC
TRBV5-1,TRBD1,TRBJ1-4,CASSPSGTGDEKLFF,TGCGCCAGCAGCCCATCCGGGACAGGGGATGAAAAACTGTTTTTT
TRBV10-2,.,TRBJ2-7,CASSESVAVGSEQYF,TGCGCCAGCAGTGAGTCGGTTGCGGTGGGGAGCGAGCAGTACTTC
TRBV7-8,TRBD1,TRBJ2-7,CASSLEGQGGYEQYF,TGTGCCAGCAGCTTAGAGGGACAGGGGGGCTACGAGCAGTACTTC
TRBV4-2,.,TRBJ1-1,CASSQEDSKNTEAFF,TGTGCCAGCAGCCAAGAGGACAGTAAGAACACTGAAGCTTTCTTT
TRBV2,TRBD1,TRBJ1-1,CASSPRQGSIAEAFF,TGTGCCAGCAGTCCCCGACAGGGTTCGATCGCTGAAGCTTTCTTT
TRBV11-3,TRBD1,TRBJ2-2,CAIEDRWDARDTGELFF,TGTGCCATAGAGGACAGGTGGGATGCCCGGGACACCGGGGAGCTGTTTTTT
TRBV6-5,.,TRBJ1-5,CASSYSGVYQPQHF,TGTGCCAGCAGTTACAGCGGTGTCTATCAGCCCCAGCATTTT
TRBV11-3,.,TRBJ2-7,CASSLLADAYEQYF,TGTGCCAGCAGCTTACTAGCTGATGCCTACGAGCAGTACTTC
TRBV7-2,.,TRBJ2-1,CASSPRLVEQFF,TGTGCCAGCAGCCCTCGACTGGTAGAGCAGTTCTTC
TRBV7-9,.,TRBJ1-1,CASSPKRGSGNTEAFF,TGTGCCAGCAGCCCAAAAAGAGGGAGCGGGAACACTGAAGCTTTCTTT
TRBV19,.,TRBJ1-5,CASSKTANQPQHF,TGTGCCAGTAGTAAAACAGCCAATCAGCCCCAGCATTTT
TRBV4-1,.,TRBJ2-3,CASSQELGGDTQYF,TGCGCCAGCAGCCAAGAATTAGGGGGAGATACGCAGTATTTT
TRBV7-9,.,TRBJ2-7,CASSPPRQGGTDEQYF,TGTGCCAGCAGCCCCCCTCGGCAGGGTGGGACTGACGAGCAGTACTTC
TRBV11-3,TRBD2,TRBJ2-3,CASSVAGGSSTDTQYF,TGTGCCAGCAGCGTAGCGGGGGGATCTAGCACAGATACGCAGTATTTT
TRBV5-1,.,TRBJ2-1,CASSLSRDNEQFF,TGCGCCAGCAGCTTGAGTAGAGACAATGAGCAGTTCTTC
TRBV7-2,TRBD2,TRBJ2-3,CASSLVGTSLADTQYF,TGTGCCAGCAGCTTAGTAGGGACTAGCCTTGCAGATACGCAGTATTTT
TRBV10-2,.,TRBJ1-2,CASSDSGMDGYTF,TGCGCCAGCAGCGACTCGGGGATGGATGGCTACACCTTC
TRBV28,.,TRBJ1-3,CASSRPGNTIYF,TGTGCCAGCAGCCGTCCCGGAAACACCATATATTTT
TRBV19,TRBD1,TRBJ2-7,CASSMQTGGKNEQYF,TGTGCCAGTAGTATGCAGACAGGGGGCAAGAACGAGCAGTACTTC
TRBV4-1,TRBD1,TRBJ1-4,CASSLLGQGAGKLFF,TGCGCCAGCAGCCTTCTCGGGCAGGGGGCTGGAAAACTGTTTTTT
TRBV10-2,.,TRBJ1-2,CASSESPLGVGYGYTF,TGCGCCAGCAGTGAGTCCCCTCTAGGGGTAGGCTATGGCTACACCTTC
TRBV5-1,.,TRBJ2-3,CASSLISGGQADTQYF,TGCGCCAGCAGCCTAATCTCGGGGGGCCAGGCAGATACGCAGTATTTT
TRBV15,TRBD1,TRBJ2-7,CATSGTVNGLEQYF,TGTGCCACCAGCGGGACAGTTAACGGACTCGAGCAGTACTTC
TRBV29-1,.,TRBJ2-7,CSVEGVGASSYEQYF,TGCAGCGTTGAAGGTGTGGGGGCGAGCTCCTACGAGCAGTACTTC
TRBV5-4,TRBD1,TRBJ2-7,CASRDRETYEQYF,TGTGCCAGCAGGGACAGGGAGACCTACGAGCAGTACTTC